This TCR beta chain was identified in a study of cytotoxic CD8 clonotypes in ibrutinib-treated CLL. Overall study: Partial responders around 24, complete 2; some twelve progressed and about 14 stayed in remission by median approximately 64 months.

Remarks on this clone: Antigen: not known.

Study results and limitations: Clonality measured at baseline exceeded age-matched healthy donors, tracking circulating CD8+ T-cell counts.

Some clones are missing from TCRdb's copy, which holds only in-frame ones; the method was immunoSEQ multiplex PCR. The data show 250,000 to 350,000 clones, around 69% seen once. The source of this sequence is a human donor with chronic lymphocytic leukemia. Sequencing used PBMCs, obtained at disease progression, from a patient treated with ibrutinib.

The CDR3 loop reads CASSVPQKDRAVNNEQFF. CDR3 DNA: TGTGCCAGCAGCGTACCCCAAAAGGACAGGGCCGTAAACAATGAGCAGTTCTTC. This chain uses TRBV9 with TRBJ2-1; 8 bases fit TRBD1. The germline gives CDR1 SGDLS, CDR2 YYNGEE. The CDR3 is made up of 18 amino acids. After removal of 1 base from V and 5 bases from J, the junction contained 14 bases not matched to a gene.